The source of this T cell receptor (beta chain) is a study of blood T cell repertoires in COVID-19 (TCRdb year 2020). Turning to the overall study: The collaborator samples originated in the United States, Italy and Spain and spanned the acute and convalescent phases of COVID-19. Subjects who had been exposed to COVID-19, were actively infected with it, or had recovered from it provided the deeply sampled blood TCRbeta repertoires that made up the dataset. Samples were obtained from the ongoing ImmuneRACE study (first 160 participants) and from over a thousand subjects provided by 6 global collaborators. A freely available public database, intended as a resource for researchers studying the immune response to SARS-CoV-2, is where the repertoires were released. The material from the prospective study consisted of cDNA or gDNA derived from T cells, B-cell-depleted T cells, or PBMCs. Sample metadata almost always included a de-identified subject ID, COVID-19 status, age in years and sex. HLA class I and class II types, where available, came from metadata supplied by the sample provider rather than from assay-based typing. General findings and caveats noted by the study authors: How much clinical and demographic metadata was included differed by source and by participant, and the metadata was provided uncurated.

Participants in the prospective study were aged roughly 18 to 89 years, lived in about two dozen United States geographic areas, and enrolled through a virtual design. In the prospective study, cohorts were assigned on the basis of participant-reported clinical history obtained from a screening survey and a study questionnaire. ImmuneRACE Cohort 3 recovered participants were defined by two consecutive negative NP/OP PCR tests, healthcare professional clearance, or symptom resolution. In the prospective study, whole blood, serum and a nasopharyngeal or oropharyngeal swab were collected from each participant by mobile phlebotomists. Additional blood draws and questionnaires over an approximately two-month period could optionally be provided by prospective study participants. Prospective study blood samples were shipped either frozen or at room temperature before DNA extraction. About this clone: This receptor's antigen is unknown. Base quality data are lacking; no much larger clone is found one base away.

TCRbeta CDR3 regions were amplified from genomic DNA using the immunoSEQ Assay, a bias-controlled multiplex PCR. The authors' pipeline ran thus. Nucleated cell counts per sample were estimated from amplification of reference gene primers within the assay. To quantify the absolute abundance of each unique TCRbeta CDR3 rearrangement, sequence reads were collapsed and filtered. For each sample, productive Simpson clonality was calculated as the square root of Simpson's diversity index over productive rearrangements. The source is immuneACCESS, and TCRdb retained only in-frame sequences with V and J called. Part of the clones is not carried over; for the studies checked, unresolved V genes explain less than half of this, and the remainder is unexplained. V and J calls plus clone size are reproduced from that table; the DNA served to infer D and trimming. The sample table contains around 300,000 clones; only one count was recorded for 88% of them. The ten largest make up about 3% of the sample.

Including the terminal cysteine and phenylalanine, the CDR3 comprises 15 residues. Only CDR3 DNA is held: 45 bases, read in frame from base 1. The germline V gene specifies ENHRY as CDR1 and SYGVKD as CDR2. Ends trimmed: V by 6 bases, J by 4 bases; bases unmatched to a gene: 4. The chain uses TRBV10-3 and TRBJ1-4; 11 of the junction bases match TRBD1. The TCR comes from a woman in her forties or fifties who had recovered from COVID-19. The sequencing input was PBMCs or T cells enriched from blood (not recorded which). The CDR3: CAIRAGTGGNEKLFF. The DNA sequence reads TGTGCCATCAGGGCCGGGACAGGGGGTAATGAAAAACTGTTTTTT.